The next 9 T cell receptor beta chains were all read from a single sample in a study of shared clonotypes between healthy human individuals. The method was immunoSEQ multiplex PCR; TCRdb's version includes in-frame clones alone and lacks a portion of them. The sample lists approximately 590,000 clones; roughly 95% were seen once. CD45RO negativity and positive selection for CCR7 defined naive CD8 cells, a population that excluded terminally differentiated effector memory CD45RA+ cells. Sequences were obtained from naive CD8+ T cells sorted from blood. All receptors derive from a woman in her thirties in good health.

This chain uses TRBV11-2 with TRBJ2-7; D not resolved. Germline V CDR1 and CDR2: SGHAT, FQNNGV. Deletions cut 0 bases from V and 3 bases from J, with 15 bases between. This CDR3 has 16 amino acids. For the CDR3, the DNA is TGTGCCAGCAGCTTAGAGGTTTTTGGTTTGGGCTACGAGCAGTACTTC. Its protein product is CASSLEVFGLGYEQYF.

CDR3 sequence reads: CASSKALWEDSNQPQHF. In DNA, the CDR3 is TGTGCCAGCAGCAAAGCATTATGGGAAGATAGCAATCAGCCCCAGCATTTT. V is TRBV21-1 and J is TRBJ1-5. TRBV21-1 is tagged as a pseudogene. The CDR3 consists of 17 residues.

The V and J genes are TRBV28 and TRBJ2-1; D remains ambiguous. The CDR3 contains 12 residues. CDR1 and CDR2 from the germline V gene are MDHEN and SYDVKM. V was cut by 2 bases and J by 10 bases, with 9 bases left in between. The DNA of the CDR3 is TGTGCCAGCAGTTTAGGGGTTTGGGAGCAGTTCTTC. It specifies CASSLGVWEQFF.

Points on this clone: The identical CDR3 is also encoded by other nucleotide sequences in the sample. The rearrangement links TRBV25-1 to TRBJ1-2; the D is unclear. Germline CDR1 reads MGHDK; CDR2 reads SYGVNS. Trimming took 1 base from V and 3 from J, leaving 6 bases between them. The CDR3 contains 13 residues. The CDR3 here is CASSESGYYGYTF. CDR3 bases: TGTGCCAGCAGTGAATCCGGCTACTATGGCTACACCTTC.

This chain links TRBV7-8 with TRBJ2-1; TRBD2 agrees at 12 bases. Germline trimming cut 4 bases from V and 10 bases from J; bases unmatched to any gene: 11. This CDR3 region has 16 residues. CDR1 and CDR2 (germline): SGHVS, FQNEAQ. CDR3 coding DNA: TGTGCCAGCAGCTCCGGACTAGCGGGAAACCCACGAGAGCAGTTCTTC. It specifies CASSSGLAGNPREQFF.

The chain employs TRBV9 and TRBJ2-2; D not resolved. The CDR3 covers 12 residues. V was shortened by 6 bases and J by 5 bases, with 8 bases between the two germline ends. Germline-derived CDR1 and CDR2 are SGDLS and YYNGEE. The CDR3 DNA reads TGTGCCAGCACTTCGTCGACCGGGGAGCTGTTTTTT. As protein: CASTSSTGELFF.

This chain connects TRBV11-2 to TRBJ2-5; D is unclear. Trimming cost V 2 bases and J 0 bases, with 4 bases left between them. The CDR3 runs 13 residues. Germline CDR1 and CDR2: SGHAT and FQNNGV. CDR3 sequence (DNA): TGTGCCAGCAGCTTAATTGACCAAGAGACCCAGTACTTC. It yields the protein CASSLIDQETQYF.

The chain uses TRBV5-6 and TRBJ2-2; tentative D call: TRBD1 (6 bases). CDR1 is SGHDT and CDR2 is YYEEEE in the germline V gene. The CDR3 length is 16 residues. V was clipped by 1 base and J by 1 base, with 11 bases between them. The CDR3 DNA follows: TGTGCCAGCAGCTTGCTGCTCAGGGGGAACACCGGGGAGCTGTTTTTT. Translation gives CASSLLLRGNTGELFF.

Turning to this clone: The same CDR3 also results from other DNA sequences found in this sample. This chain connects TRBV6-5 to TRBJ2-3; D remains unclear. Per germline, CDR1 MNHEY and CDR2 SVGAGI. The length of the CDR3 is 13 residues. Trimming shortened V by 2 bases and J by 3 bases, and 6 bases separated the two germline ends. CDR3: CASSYLGTDTQYF. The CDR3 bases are TGTGCCAGCAGTTACCTGGGGACAGATACGCAGTATTTT.